These T cell receptor beta chains were read from a single sample in a study of CD8+CD57+ T cells in acquired aplastic anemia. TCRdb used MiXCR to reprocess the reads, holding one entry per CDR3 protein. Seen here are 200,000 to 250,000 distinct CDR3 sequences, approximately 60% observed once, and the top ten hold 25% to 30%. The sample taken for sequencing was sorted CD4+, CD8+, or CD8+CD57+ T cells (not recorded which) from PBMCs. The source is a human donor in good health. Both conserved end residues are part of each CDR3. D genes are given only for firm matches. Expanded clones are given a class, and other clones once, few, many or no size at all.

clone_size: .
j_call: TRBJ2-1
v_call: TRBV10-1
d_call: TRBD2
cdr3_aa: CASSGGASGDDEQFF
cdr3_nt: TGCGCCAGCAGCGGAGGGGCTAGCGGGGACGATGAGCAGTTCTTC

clone_size: .
j_call: TRBJ2-4
v_call: TRBV28
d_call: TRBD2
cdr3_aa: CASSSELAETLAKNIQYF
cdr3_nt: TGTGCCAGCAGTTCCGAACTAGCGGAAACCCTAGCCAAAAACATTCAGTACTTC

clone_size: .
j_call: TRBJ2-7
v_call: TRBV2
d_call: .
cdr3_aa: CASSPEQGGGYEQYF
cdr3_nt: TGTGCCAGCAGCCCTGAACAGGGCGGCGGCTACGAGCAGTACTTC

clone_size: .
j_call: TRBJ2-5
v_call: TRBV7-9
d_call: TRBD1
cdr3_aa: CASSPGGREETQYF
cdr3_nt: TGTGCCAGCAGCCCAGGGGGTAGGGAGGAGACCCAGTACTTC

clone_size: .
j_call: TRBJ2-7
v_call: TRBV2
d_call: TRBD2
cdr3_aa: CASRTPSGRTISRDVQYF
cdr3_nt: TGTGCCAGCAGAACTCCTAGCGGGAGGACCATAAGTAGGGATGTGCAGTACTTC

clone_size: .
j_call: TRBJ1-5
v_call: TRBV10-3
d_call: .
cdr3_aa: CAISESITEGGNQPQHF
cdr3_nt: TGTGCCATCAGTGAGTCGATTACCGAGGGGGGCAATCAGCCCCAGCATTTT

clone_size: .
j_call: TRBJ1-2
v_call: TRBV10-2
d_call: TRBD1
cdr3_aa: CASSEGQGNYGYTF
cdr3_nt: TGCGCCAGCAGTGAGGGACAGGGAAACTATGGCTACACCTTC

clone_size: .
j_call: TRBJ1-5
v_call: TRBV7-2
d_call: .
cdr3_aa: CASSLDTYQPQHF
cdr3_nt: TGTGCCAGCAGCTTAGACACGTATCAGCCCCAGCATTTT

clone_size: few
j_call: TRBJ2-5
v_call: TRBV12-3/TRBV12-4
d_call: .
cdr3_aa: CASSFGTESQETQYF
cdr3_nt: TGTGCCAGCAGTTTTGGTACTGAGAGTCAAGAGACCCAGTACTTC

clone_size: .
j_call: TRBJ2-7
v_call: TRBV2
d_call: TRBD1
cdr3_aa: CASSEERGQWNEQYF
cdr3_nt: TGTGCCAGCAGTGAGGAGAGGGGGCAGTGGAACGAGCAGTACTTC

clone_size: few
j_call: TRBJ2-3
v_call: TRBV7-8
d_call: .
cdr3_aa: CASSLRGLTDTQYF
cdr3_nt: TGTGCCAGCAGCTTACGGGGGCTCACAGATACGCAGTATTTT

clone_size: .
j_call: TRBJ1-2
v_call: TRBV20-1
d_call: .
cdr3_aa: CSARSRGDGYTF
cdr3_nt: TGCAGTGCTAGGAGTCGGGGCGATGGCTACACCTTC

clone_size: .
j_call: TRBJ2-7
v_call: TRBV10-2
d_call: TRBD2
cdr3_aa: CASQVSGSSCEQYF
cdr3_nt: TGCGCCAGCCAAGTTAGCGGGAGCTCCTGCGAGCAGTACTTC

clone_size: few
j_call: TRBJ2-7
v_call: TRBV12-3/TRBV12-4
d_call: .
cdr3_aa: CASSPDRRGTLEQYF
cdr3_nt: TGTGCCAGCAGCCCGGACAGGAGGGGCACCCTCGAGCAGTACTTC

clone_size: .
j_call: TRBJ1-6
v_call: TRBV5-1
d_call: TRBD1
cdr3_aa: CASSLAPQGTGHSPLHF
cdr3_nt: TGCGCCAGCAGCTTGGCCCCACAAGGGACAGGGCACTCACCCCTCCACTTT

clone_size: many
j_call: TRBJ2-7
v_call: TRBV4-3
d_call: TRBD1
cdr3_aa: CASSQDLGQSSYEQYF
cdr3_nt: TGCGCCAGCAGCCAAGATCTGGGACAGAGCTCCTACGAGCAGTACTTC

clone_size: .
j_call: TRBJ2-2
v_call: TRBV7-9
d_call: TRBD2
cdr3_aa: CASSTGLAGANGELFF
cdr3_nt: TGCGCCAGCAGCACGGGACTAGCGGGAGCAAACGGGGAGCTGTTTTTT

clone_size: .
j_call: TRBJ2-3
v_call: TRBV20-1
d_call: .
cdr3_aa: CSAMRETDTQYF
cdr3_nt: TGCAGTGCAATGAGGGAGACAGATACGCAGTATTTT

clone_size: .
j_call: TRBJ1-2
v_call: TRBV7-2
d_call: .
cdr3_aa: CASSPGGAGYGYTF
cdr3_nt: TGTGCCAGCAGTCCGGGGGGGGCTGGCTATGGCTACACCTTC

clone_size: many
j_call: TRBJ2-1
v_call: TRBV7-9
d_call: .
cdr3_aa: CASSLRTPQYNEQFF
cdr3_nt: TGTGCCAGCAGCTTAAGGACACCGCAATACAATGAGCAGTTCTTC

clone_size: many
j_call: TRBJ2-3
v_call: TRBV12-3/TRBV12-4
d_call: TRBD1
cdr3_aa: CASSQQGAEDTQYF
cdr3_nt: TGTGCCAGCAGCCAACAGGGGGCGGAAGATACGCAGTATTTT

clone_size: .
j_call: TRBJ2-1
v_call: TRBV14
d_call: TRBD1
cdr3_aa: CASSRQGDLYNEQFF
cdr3_nt: TGTGCCAGCAGCCGTCAGGGGGACCTTTACAATGAGCAGTTCTTC

clone_size: .
j_call: TRBJ2-1
v_call: TRBV24-1
d_call: .
cdr3_aa: CATSQGGGYNEQFF
cdr3_nt: TGTGCCACCAGTCAAGGAGGGGGTTACAATGAGCAGTTCTTC

clone_size: .
j_call: TRBJ2-7
v_call: TRBV27
d_call: TRBD1
cdr3_aa: CATSTGGREQYF
cdr3_nt: TGTGCCACCTCGACAGGGGGGCGCGAGCAGTACTTC

clone_size: .
j_call: TRBJ2-7
v_call: TRBV10-3
d_call: TRBD1
cdr3_aa: CASKTGPTGEQYF
cdr3_nt: TGTGCCTCAAAGACAGGGCCGACTGGGGAGCAGTACTTC

clone_size: .
j_call: TRBJ2-1
v_call: TRBV2
d_call: TRBD1
cdr3_aa: CASKGTGGLAYEQFF
cdr3_nt: TGTGCCAGCAAAGGGACAGGGGGATTAGCGTATGAGCAGTTCTTC

clone_size: .
j_call: TRBJ1-1
v_call: TRBV7-3
d_call: .
cdr3_aa: CASSLDPYMGREAFF
cdr3_nt: TGTGCCAGCAGCTTAGACCCCTACATGGGGAGAGAAGCTTTCTTT

clone_size: .
j_call: TRBJ2-3
v_call: TRBV24-1
d_call: .
cdr3_aa: CATSDLNGRATDTQYF
cdr3_nt: TGTGCCACCAGTGATTTGAACGGGAGAGCCACAGATACGCAGTATTTT

clone_size: .
j_call: TRBJ1-6
v_call: TRBV30
d_call: .
cdr3_aa: CAWSSHRERKDSPLRF
cdr3_nt: TGTGCCTGGAGTTCACACCGGGAGAGGAAGGATTCACCCCTCCGCTTT

clone_size: .
j_call: TRBJ2-7
v_call: TRBV5-6
d_call: TRBD2
cdr3_aa: CASSYGTSGGAYEQYF
cdr3_nt: TGTGCCAGCAGCTACGGGACTAGCGGGGGGGCCTACGAGCAGTACTTC

clone_size: .
j_call: TRBJ1-2
v_call: TRBV2
d_call: .
cdr3_aa: CASSRSGYNYGYTF
cdr3_nt: TGTGCCAGCAGTCGCTCAGGGTATAACTATGGCTACACCTTC

clone_size: few
j_call: TRBJ2-7
v_call: TRBV10-3
d_call: TRBD1
cdr3_aa: CAISGTGGSYEQYF
cdr3_nt: TGTGCCATCAGTGGGACAGGGGGTAGCTACGAGCAGTACTTC

clone_size: once
j_call: TRBJ2-1
v_call: TRBV7-2
d_call: TRBD2
cdr3_aa: CASSLGLAGAYNEQFF
cdr3_nt: TGTGCCAGCAGCTTGGGACTAGCGGGGGCTTACAATGAGCAGTTCTTC

clone_size: .
j_call: TRBJ1-5
v_call: TRBV20-1
d_call: .
cdr3_aa: CSARESWTVASNQPQHF
cdr3_nt: TGCAGTGCTAGAGAATCCTGGACAGTGGCGAGCAATCAGCCCCAGCATTTT

clone_size: .
j_call: TRBJ2-3
v_call: TRBV7-2
d_call: .
cdr3_aa: CASSLGGLVGADTQYF
cdr3_nt: TGTGCCAGCAGCTTAGGAGGGCTGGTAGGAGCAGATACGCAGTATTTT

clone_size: few
j_call: TRBJ2-5
v_call: TRBV7-3
d_call: .
cdr3_aa: CASSLDGETQYF
cdr3_nt: TGTGCCAGCAGCTTAGACGGAGAGACCCAGTACTTC

clone_size: .
j_call: TRBJ1-1
v_call: TRBV7-2
d_call: .
cdr3_aa: CASSLNQNTEAFF
cdr3_nt: TGTGCCAGCAGCTTAAATCAGAACACTGAAGCTTTCTTT

clone_size: many
j_call: TRBJ2-7
v_call: TRBV12-3/TRBV12-4
d_call: .
cdr3_aa: CASSIGLYEQYF
cdr3_nt: TGTGCCAGCAGTATCGGACTGTACGAGCAGTACTTC

clone_size: many
j_call: TRBJ2-1
v_call: TRBV9
d_call: TRBD2
cdr3_aa: CASSDGTSGRPVMPNEQFF
cdr3_nt: TGTGCCAGCAGCGATGGGACTAGCGGGAGGCCCGTGATGCCCAATGAGCAGTTCTTC

clone_size: .
j_call: TRBJ2-7
v_call: TRBV29-1
d_call: TRBD1
cdr3_aa: CSPSGTGGRDEQYF
cdr3_nt: TGCAGCCCTTCCGGGACAGGGGGACGGGACGAGCAGTACTTC

clone_size: .
j_call: TRBJ1-2
v_call: TRBV24-1
d_call: .
cdr3_aa: CATRDRGSGGGYTF
cdr3_nt: TGTGCCACCAGAGATAGAGGTTCGGGAGGTGGCTACACCTTC

clone_size: many
j_call: TRBJ2-5
v_call: TRBV12-3/TRBV12-4
d_call: .
cdr3_aa: CASSLYSGAGTQYF
cdr3_nt: TGTGCCAGCAGTTTATATTCAGGAGCTGGGACCCAGTACTTC

clone_size: .
j_call: TRBJ2-7
v_call: TRBV20-1
d_call: .
cdr3_aa: CSATGKSLQQYF
cdr3_nt: TGCAGTGCTACCGGGAAGTCATTGCAGCAGTACTTC

clone_size: .
j_call: TRBJ1-1
v_call: TRBV15
d_call: TRBD1
cdr3_aa: CATSRDGTEVGTEAFF
cdr3_nt: TGTGCCACCAGCAGAGACGGGACAGAGGTAGGGACTGAAGCTTTCTTT